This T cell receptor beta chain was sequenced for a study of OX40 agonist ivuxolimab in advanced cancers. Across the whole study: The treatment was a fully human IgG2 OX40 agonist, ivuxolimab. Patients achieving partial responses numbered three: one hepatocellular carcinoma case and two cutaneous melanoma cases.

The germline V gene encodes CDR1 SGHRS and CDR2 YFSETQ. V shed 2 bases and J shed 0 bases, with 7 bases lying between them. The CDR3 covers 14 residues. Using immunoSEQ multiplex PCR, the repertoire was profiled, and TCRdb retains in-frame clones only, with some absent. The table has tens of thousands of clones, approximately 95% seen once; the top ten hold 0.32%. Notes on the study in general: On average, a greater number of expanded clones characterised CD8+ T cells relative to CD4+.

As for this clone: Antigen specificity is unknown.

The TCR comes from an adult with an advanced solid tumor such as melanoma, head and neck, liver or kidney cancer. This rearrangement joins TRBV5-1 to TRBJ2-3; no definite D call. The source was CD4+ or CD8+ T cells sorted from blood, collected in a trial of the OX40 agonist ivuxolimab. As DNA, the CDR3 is TGCGCCAGCAGCTTAGGCGGTAGCACAGATACGCAGTATTTT. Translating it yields CASSLGGSTDTQYF.